This T cell receptor (beta chain) was sequenced for a study of T cell repertoires and HLA-DP antigens. There are 13 residues in the CDR3. Per germline, CDR1 GTSNPN and CDR2 SVGIG (reference sequence). Trimming removed 2 bases from V and 4 bases from J, with 9 bases in between. About this clone itself: Its antigen is still unknown.

Sequenced by immunoSEQ multiplex PCR; TCRdb stores in-frame clones only, minus some. The sample yields about 89,000 clones, approximately 89% seen once. The material sequenced was CD4+ T cells from PBMCs. This TCR was sampled from a man aged 50-59 years in good health and CMV-seronegative. The chain employs TRBV30 and TRBJ2-1; unclear D gene. Here the CDR3 reads CAWSQNQYNEQFF. The CDR3 DNA is TGTGCCTGGAGTCAAAATCAGTACAATGAGCAGTTCTTC.